These 10 T cell receptor beta chains came from one sample sequenced in a study of T-cell reconstitution after alpha-beta-depleted transplantation in children. A library of TCRbeta sequences, prepared with unique molecular identifiers, was generated. TCRdb re-called the PCR reads through MiXCR, storing one row per CDR3 protein. The sample holds hundreds of thousands of distinct CDR3 sequences, around 14% seen once. The sequencing here drew on PBMCs, taken before TCRalphabeta/CD19-depleted stem cell transplant. Receptors originate from a girl aged 2-10 years with congenital amegakaryocytic thrombocytopenia, due to receive a stem cell transplant.

The chain combines TRBV20-1 with TRBJ2-1; 7 bases match TRBD2. The CDR3 runs 14 residues. J was trimmed by 5 bases and V by 3 bases; bases with no gene match: 7. CDR1 and CDR2 from the germline V gene are DFQATT and SNEGSKA (reference sequence). Here the CDR3 DNA reads TGCAGTGCTAGGAGGCCTAGCGGTAACAATGAGCAGTTCTTC. Encoded protein: CSARRPSGNNEQFF.

This rearrangement joins TRBV5-5 to TRBJ2-1; 11 bases map to TRBD2. Germline CDR1 reads SGHKS; CDR2 reads YYEKEE (reference sequence). CDR3 length: 15 amino acids. Trimming removed 2 bases from V and 8 bases from J; junction bases left unmatched: 6. This chain's CDR3 is CASSLTSGSRDEQFF. The CDR3, as DNA: TGTGCCAGCAGCTTAACTAGCGGGAGTCGGGATGAGCAGTTCTTC.

This clonotype showed up many times. The V and J genes are TRBV27 and TRBJ2-7; the D is unclear. Trimming cost V 6 bases and J 2 bases, with 14 bases left between them. Germline CDR1 and CDR2: MNHEY and SMNVEV (reference sequence). This CDR3 is 14 amino acids long. The DNA of the CDR3 is TGTGCCAGCAGCTGCGATTGGCAGCCCTACGAGCAGTACTTC. This codes for CASSCDWQPYEQYF.

There are many counts of this clonotype. This chain links TRBV12-3 or TRBV12-4 with TRBJ2-7; no reliable D call. Trimming cost V 5 bases and J 4 bases, with 18 bases left between them. The CDR3 totals 15 residues. CDR3 sequence (DNA): TGTGCCAGCAGTCGTGTTGGCCCCGCCCTGTACGAGCAGTACTTC. Translating it yields CASSRVGPALYEQYF.

This clonotype was seen at least ten times. J is TRBJ2-5 and V is TRBV20-1; the D call may be TRBD1 or TRBD2 (6 bases each). This CDR3 comprises 15 residues. The V gene's germline CDR1 is DFQATT and CDR2 SNEGSKA (reference sequence). V gave up 0 bases and J gave up 0 bases, with 11 bases separating them. CDR3 region: CSARDGGRYQETQYF. CDR3 coding DNA: TGCAGTGCTAGAGATGGGGGGCGGTACCAAGAGACCCAGTACTTC.

V is TRBV2 and J is TRBJ2-3; 9 bases align to TRBD1. Trimming at V came to 6 bases and at J to 8 bases, leaving 9 bases not matched to a gene. The length of the CDR3 is 14 residues. From germline, CDR1 is SNHLY and CDR2 FYNNEI. The CDR3 sequence is CASRGGQGAGTQYF. The CDR3 DNA follows: TGTGCCAGCAGAGGGGGACAGGGAGCTGGTACGCAGTATTTT.

V gene TRBV7-6 combines with J gene TRBJ2-1; D is unclear. The CDR3 runs to 16 residues. The germline V and J ends were trimmed by 1 base and 5 bases, with 15 bases remaining between them. Germline V gene data show CDR1 as SGHVS and CDR2 as FNYEAQ. The CDR3 sequence is CASSLGLAPVDNEQFF. The CDR3 nucleotides read TGTGCCAGCAGCTTAGGTTTGGCCCCAGTCGACAATGAGCAGTTCTTC. Combining the CDR3 with reference TRBV7-6 and TRBJ2-1 gives the whole variable domain GAGVSQSPRYKVTKRGQDVALRCDPISGHVSLYWYRQALGQGPEFLTYFNYEAQQDKSGLPNDRFSAERPEGSISTLTIQRTEQRDSAMYRCASSLGLAPVDNEQFFGPGTRLTVL.

This rearrangement joins TRBV20-1 to TRBJ2-2, with TRBD2 matching 9 bases. Germline CDR1 DFQATT, CDR2 SNEGSKA (reference sequence). J lost 4 bases, V lost 1 base, and 7 bases had no gene match. The CDR3 spans 16 residues. The CDR3 reads CSARVRLAGPTGELFF. As DNA, the CDR3 is TGCAGTGCTAGAGTGAGGCTAGCGGGACCCACCGGGGAGCTGTTTTTT.

This clonotype was observed at least ten times. The chain employs TRBV28 and TRBJ2-1; no firm D call. V was clipped by 4 bases and J by 7 bases, with 20 bases between them. The CDR3 covers 16 residues. Per germline, CDR1 MDHEN and CDR2 SYDVKM. The CDR3 loop reads CASSSRNAGLGNEQFF. In DNA, the CDR3 is TGTGCCAGCAGTTCTCGCAATGCAGGTCTGGGTAATGAGCAGTTCTTC. The complete variable domain, with remaining parts taken from reference TRBV28 and TRBJ2-1, reads DVKVTQSSRYLVKRTGEKVFLECVQDMDHENMFWYRQDPGLGLRLIYFSYDVKMKEKGDIPEGYSVSREKKERFSLILESASTNQTSMYLCASSSRNAGLGNEQFFGPGTRLTVL.

At least ten counts were recorded for this clonotype. V gene TRBV20-1 combines with J gene TRBJ1-3; D call uncertain. Germline CDR1 and CDR2: DFQATT and SNEGSKA (reference sequence). The CDR3 consists of 12 residues. The germline V and J ends were trimmed by 3 bases and 10 bases, with 13 bases remaining between them. CDR3 sequence reads: CSASVSGNTIYF. Written as DNA, the CDR3 is TGCAGTGCTAGTGTGTCGGGTAATACCATATATTTT.